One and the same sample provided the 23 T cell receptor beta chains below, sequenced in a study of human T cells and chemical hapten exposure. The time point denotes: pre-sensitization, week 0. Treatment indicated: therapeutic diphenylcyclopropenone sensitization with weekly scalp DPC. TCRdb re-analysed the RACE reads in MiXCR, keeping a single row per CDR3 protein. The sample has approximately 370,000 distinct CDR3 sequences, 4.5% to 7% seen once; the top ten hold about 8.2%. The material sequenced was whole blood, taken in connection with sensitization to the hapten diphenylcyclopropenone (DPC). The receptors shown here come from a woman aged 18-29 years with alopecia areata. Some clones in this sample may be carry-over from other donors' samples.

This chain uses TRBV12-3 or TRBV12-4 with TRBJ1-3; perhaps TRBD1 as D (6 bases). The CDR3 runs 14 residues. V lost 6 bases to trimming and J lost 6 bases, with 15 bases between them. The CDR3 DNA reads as TGTGCCAGCAGCCAACAGGGATTGGAAAACACCATATATTTT. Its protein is CASSQQGLENTIYF.

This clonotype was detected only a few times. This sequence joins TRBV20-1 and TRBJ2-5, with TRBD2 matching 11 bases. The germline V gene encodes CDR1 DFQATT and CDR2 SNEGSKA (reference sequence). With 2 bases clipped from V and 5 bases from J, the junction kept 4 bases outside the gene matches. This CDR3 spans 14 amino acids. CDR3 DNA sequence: TGCAGTGCTAGACTAGCGGGGGGCCTTGAGACCCAGTACTTC. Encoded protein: CSARLAGGLETQYF.

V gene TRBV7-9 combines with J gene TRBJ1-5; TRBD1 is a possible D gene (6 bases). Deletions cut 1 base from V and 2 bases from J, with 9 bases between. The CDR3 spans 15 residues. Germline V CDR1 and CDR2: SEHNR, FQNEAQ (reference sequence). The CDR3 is CASSLDRAGNQPQHF. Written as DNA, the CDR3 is TGTGCCAGCAGCTTAGACAGGGCAGGCAATCAGCCCCAGCATTTT.

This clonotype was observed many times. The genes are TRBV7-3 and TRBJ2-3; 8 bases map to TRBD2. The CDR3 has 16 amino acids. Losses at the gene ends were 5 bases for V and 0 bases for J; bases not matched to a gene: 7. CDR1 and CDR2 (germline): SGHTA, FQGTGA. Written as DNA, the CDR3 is TGTGCCAGCAGCCACATGGCGGGGGGTAGCACAGATACGCAGTATTTT. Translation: CASSHMAGGSTDTQYF. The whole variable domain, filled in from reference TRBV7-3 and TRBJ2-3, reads GAGVSQTPSNKVTEKGKYVELRCDPISGHTALYWYRQSLGQGPEFLIYFQGTGAADDSGLPNDRFFAVRPEGSVSTLKIQRTERGDSAVYLCASSHMAGGSTDTQYFGPGTRLTVL.

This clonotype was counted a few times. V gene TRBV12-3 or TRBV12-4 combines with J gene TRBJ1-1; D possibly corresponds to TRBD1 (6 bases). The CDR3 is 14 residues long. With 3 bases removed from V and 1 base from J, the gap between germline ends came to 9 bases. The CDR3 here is CASSLSGANTEAFF. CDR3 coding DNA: TGTGCCAGCAGTTTGTCAGGGGCGAACACTGAAGCTTTCTTT.

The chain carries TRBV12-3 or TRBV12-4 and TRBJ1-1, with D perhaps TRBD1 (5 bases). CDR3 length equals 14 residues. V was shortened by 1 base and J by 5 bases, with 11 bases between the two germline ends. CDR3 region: CASSLERGRTEAFF. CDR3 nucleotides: TGTGCCAGCAGTTTAGAGAGGGGCCGGACTGAAGCTTTCTTT.

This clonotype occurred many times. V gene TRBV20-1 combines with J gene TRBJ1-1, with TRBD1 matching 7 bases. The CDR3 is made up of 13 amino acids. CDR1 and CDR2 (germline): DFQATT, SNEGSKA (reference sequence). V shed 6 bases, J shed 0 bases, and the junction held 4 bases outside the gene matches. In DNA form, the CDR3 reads TGCAGTGCAAGGGACAGCTTGAACACTGAAGCTTTCTTT. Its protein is CSARDSLNTEAFF.

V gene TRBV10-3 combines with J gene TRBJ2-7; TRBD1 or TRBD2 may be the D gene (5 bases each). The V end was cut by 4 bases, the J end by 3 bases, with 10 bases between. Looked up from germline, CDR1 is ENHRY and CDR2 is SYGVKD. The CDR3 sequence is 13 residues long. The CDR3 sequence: CAISVGPYYEQYF. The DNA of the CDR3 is TGTGCCATCAGTGTGGGACCTTACTACGAGCAGTACTTC.

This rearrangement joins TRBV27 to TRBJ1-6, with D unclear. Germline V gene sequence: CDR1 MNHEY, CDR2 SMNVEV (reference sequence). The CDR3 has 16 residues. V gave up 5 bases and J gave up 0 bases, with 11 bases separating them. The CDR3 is CASSPPRVSYNSPLHF. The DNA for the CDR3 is TGTGCCAGCAGTCCCCCACGGGTCTCCTATAATTCACCCCTCCACTTT.

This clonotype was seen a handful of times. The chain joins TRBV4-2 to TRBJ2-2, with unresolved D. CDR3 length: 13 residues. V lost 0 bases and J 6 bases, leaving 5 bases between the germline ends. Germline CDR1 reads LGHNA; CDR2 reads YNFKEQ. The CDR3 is CASSQDQAGELFF. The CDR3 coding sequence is TGTGCCAGCAGCCAAGATCAGGCCGGGGAGCTGTTTTTT.

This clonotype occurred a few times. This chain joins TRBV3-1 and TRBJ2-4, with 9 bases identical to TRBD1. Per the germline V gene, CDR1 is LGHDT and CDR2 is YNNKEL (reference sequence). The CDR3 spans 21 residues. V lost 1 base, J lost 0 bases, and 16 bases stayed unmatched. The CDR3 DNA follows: TGTGCCAGCAGCCAAGCAGCCACGAGCTTTGGACAGGGGCAAGCCAAAAACATTCAGTACTTC. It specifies CASSQAATSFGQGQAKNIQYF.

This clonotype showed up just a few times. CDR3 in DNA: TGCGCCAGCAGCCAAGATCCCCTCTCTAGTGGGCGGGTCACAGATACGCAGTATTTT. Translated, it gives CASSQDPLSSGRVTDTQYF. This chain connects TRBV4-3 to TRBJ2-3; a possible D gene is TRBD2 (5 bases). CDR1 and CDR2 from the germline V gene are LGHNA and YSLEER. This CDR3 has 19 amino acids. The ends were cut back, 0 bases at V and 2 bases at J, with 21 bases in the middle.

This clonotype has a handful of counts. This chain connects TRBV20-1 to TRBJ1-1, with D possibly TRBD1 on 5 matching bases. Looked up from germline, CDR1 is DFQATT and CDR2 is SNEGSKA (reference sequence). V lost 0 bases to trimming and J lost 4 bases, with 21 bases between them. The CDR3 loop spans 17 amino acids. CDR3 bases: TGCAGTGCTAGAGATGGTAGGAGGCAGGGAAGGGGCACTGAAGCTTTCTTT. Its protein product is CSARDGRRQGRGTEAFF.

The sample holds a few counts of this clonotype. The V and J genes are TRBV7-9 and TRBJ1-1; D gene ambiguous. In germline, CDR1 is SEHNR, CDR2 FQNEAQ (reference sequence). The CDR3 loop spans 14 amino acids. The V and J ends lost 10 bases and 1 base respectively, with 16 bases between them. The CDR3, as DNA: TGTGCCAAGTCCGCCTGGCTCTCGAACACTGAAGCTTTCTTT. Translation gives CAKSAWLSNTEAFF.

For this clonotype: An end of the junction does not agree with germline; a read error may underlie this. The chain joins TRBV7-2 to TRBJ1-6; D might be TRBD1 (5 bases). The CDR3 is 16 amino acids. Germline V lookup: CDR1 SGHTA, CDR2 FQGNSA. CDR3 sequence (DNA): TGTGCCAGCAGCTTGAGGGGATTAGGGGCAAATTCACCCATCCACTTT. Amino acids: CASSLRGLGANSPIHF.

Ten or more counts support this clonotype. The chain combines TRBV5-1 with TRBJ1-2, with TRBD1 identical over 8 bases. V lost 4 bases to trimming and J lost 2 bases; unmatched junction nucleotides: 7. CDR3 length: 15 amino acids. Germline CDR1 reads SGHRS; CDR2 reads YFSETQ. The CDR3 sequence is CASSPAQGANYGYTF. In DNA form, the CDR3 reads TGCGCCAGCAGCCCGGCGCAGGGGGCGAACTATGGCTACACCTTC.

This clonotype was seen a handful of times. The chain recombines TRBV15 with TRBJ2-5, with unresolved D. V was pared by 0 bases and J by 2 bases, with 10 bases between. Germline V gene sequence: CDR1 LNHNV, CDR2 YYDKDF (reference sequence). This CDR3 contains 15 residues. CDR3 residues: CATSRDMRRQETQYF. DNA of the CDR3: TGTGCCACCAGCAGAGATATGAGGCGGCAAGAGACCCAGTACTTC.

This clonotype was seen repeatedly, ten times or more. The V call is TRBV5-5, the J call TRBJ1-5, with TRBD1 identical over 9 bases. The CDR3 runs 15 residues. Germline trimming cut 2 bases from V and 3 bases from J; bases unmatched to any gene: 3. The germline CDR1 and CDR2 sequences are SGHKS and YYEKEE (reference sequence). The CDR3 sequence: CASSFRTGDNQPQHF. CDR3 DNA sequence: TGTGCCAGCAGCTTCCGGACAGGGGACAATCAGCCCCAGCATTTT.

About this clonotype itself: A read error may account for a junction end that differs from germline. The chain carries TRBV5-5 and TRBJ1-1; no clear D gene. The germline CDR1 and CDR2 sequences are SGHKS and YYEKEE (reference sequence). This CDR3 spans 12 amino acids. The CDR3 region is CASSFLNNEAFF. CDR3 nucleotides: TGTGCCAGCAGCTTCCTAAACAATGAAGCTTTCTTT.

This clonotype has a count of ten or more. The CDR3: CASSDRANNEQFF. CDR3 coding DNA: TGTGCCAGCAGTGACAGGGCGAACAATGAGCAGTTCTTC. The chain joins TRBV6-4 to TRBJ2-1, with D hard to call. The germline gives CDR1 MRHNA, CDR2 SNTAGT. Trimming pared 2 bases from V and 5 bases from J, leaving 7 bases between. This CDR3 spans 13 amino acids.

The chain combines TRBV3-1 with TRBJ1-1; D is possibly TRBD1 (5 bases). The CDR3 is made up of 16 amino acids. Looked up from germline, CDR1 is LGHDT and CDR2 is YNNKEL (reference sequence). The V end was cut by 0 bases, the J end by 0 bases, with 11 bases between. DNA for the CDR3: TGTGCCAGCAGCCAAGACATCGACAGTTTGAACACTGAAGCTTTCTTT. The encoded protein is CASSQDIDSLNTEAFF.

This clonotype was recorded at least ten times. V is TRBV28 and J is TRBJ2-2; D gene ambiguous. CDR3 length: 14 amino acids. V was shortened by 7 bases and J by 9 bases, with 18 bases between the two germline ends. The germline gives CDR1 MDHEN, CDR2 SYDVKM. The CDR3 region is CASTAYHPSRELFF. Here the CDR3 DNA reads TGTGCCAGCACGGCGTACCATCCCTCGAGGGAGCTGTTTTTT.

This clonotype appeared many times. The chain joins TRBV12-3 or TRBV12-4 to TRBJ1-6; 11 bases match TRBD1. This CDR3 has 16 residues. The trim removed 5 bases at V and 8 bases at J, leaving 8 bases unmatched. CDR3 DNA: TGTGCCAGCAGTCCACGGGGACAGGGGGTAGATTCACCCCTCCACTTT. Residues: CASSPRGQGVDSPLHF.